This T cell receptor (beta chain) was identified in a study of cytomegalovirus exposure and HLA in healthy donors. General observations from the study: Fewer than 200 TCR beta chains were listed as cytomegalovirus-associated. CMV antigen specificity was confirmed in vitro for three CMV-associated chains.

This clone was seen once. What it recognizes is unknown. The length of the CDR3 is 15 residues. Trimming stripped 7 bases from V and 4 bases from J, with 18 bases between. CDR1 and CDR2 (germline): MDHEN, SYDVKM. Sequencing used immunoSEQ multiplex PCR; TCRdb keeps in-frame clones, though not all of them. The sample has approximately 100,000 clones, approximately 93% seen once. The V call is TRBV28, the J call TRBJ2-3; a possible D gene is TRBD2 (5 bases). Sequencing was performed on PBMCs. The origin of this receptor is a woman aged 30 to 39 in good health and CMV-seropositive. The CDR3 is CASKIEEDGSDTQYF. The CDR3 DNA is TGTGCCAGCAAAATAGAGGAGGACGGGTCAGATACGCAGTATTTT.